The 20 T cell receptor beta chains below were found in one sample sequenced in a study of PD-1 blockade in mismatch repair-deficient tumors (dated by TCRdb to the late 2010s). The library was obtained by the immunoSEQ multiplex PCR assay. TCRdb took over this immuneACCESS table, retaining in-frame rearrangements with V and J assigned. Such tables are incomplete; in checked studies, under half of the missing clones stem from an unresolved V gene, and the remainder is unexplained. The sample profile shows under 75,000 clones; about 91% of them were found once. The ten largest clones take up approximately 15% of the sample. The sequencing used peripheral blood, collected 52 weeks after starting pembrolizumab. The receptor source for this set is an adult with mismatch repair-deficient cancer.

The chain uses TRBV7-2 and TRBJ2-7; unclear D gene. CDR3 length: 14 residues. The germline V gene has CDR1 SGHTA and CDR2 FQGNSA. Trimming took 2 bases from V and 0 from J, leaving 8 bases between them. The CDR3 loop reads CASSLKGSSYEQYF. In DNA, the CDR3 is TGTGCCAGCAGCTTAAAAGGGTCCTCCTACGAGCAGTACTTC.

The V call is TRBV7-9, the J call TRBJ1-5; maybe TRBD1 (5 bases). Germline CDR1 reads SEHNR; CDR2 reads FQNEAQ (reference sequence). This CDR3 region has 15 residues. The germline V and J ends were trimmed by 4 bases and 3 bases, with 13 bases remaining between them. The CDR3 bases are TGTGCCAGCAGCTATTCGGGACGCGACAATCAGCCCCAGCATTTT. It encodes CASSYSGRDNQPQHF.

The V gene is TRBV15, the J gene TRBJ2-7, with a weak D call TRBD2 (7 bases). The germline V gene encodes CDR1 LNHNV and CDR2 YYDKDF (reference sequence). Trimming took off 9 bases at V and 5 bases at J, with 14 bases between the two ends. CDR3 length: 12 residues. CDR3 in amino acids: CATRGGRNEQYF. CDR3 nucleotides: TGTGCCACAAGGGGGGGACGAAACGAGCAGTACTTC.

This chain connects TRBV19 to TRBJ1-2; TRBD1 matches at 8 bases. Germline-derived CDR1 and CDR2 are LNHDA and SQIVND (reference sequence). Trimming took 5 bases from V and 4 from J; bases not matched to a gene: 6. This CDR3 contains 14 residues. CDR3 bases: TGTGCCAGTAGTGCAGGGGGCGGAGGCTATGGCTACACCTTC. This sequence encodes CASSAGGGGYGYTF.

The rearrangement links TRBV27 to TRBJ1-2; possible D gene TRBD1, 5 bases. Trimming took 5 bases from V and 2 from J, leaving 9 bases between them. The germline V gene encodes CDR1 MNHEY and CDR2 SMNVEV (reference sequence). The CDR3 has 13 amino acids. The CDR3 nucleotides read TGTGCCAGCAGTCCCAGACAGAACTATGGCTACACCTTC. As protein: CASSPRQNYGYTF.

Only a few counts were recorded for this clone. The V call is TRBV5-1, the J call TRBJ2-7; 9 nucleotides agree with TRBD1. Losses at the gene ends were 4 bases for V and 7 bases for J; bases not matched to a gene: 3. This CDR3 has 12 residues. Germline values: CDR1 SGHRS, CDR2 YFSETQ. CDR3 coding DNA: TGCGCCAGCAGCGGGACAGGGAGAGAGCAGTACTTC. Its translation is CASSGTGREQYF.

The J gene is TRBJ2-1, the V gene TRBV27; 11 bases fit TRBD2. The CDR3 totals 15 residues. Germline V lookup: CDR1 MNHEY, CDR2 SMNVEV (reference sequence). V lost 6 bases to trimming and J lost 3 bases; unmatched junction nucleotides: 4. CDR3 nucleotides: TGTGCCAGCAGCCGCGGGACTAGCGGCTACAATGAGCAGTTCTTC. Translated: CASSRGTSGYNEQFF.

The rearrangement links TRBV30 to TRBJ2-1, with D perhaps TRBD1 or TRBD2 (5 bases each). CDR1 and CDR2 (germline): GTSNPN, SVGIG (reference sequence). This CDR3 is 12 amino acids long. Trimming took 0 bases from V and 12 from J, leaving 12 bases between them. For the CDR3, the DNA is TGTGCCTGGAGTGTACCCGGGACCCGGCAGTTCTTC. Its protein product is CAWSVPGTRQFF.

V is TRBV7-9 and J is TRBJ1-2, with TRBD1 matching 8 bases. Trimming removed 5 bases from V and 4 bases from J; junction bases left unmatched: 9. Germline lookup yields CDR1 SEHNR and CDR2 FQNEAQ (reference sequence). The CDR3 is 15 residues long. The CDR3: CASSAGTGPFYGYTF. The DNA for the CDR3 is TGTGCCAGCAGCGCCGGGACAGGCCCCTTCTATGGCTACACCTTC.

The CDR3 here is CASRSGSSYNEQFF. In DNA form, the CDR3 reads TGTGCCAGCCGTAGCGGTAGCTCCTACAATGAGCAGTTCTTC. The chain couples TRBV21-1 to TRBJ2-1; TRBD2, the table's D call, was not compared with the DNA. TRBV21-1 is a documented pseudogene. This CDR3 region has 14 residues.

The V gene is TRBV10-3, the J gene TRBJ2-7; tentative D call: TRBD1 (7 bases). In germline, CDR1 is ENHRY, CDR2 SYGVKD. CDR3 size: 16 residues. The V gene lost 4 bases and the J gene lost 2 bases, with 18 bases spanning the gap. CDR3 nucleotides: TGTGCCATCAGTGGGGCGTTGGAGGGGGCAACCTACGAGCAGTACTTC. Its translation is CAISGALEGATYEQYF.

The CDR3 loop reads CASSVRRIPSTDTQYF. Written as DNA, the CDR3 is TGCGCCAGCAGTGTTAGGAGAATCCCTAGCACAGATACGCAGTATTTT. The V call is TRBV23-1, the J call TRBJ2-3; D remains unclear. TRBV23-1 is an ORF, and what it does is uncertain. CDR3 length equals 16 residues. Trimming removed 5 bases at V and 0 bases at J, with 15 bases between.

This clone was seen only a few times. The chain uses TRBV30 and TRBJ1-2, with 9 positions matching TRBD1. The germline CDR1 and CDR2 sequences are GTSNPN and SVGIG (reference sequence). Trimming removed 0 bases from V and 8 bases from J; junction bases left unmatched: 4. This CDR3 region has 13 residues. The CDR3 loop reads CAWSVQGARGYTF. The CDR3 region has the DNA TGTGCCTGGAGTGTACAGGGGGCGCGGGGCTACACCTTC.

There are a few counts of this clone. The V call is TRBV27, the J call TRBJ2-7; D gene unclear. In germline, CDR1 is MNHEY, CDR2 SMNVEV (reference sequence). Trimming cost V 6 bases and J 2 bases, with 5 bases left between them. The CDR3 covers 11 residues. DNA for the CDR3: TGTGCCAGCAGCTCTGCCTACGAGCAGTACTTC. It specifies CASSSAYEQYF.

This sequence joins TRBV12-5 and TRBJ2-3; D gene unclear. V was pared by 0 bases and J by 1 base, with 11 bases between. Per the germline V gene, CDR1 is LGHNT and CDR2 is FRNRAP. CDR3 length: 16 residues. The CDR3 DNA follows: TGTGCTAGTGGTTTGGTCCTCTTCCGGGGCACAGATACGCAGTATTTT. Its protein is CASGLVLFRGTDTQYF.

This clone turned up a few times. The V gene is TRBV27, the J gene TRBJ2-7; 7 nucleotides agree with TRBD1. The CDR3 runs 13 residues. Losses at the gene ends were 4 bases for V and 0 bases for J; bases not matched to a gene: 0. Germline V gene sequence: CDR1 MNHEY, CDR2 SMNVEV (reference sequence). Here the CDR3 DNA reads TGTGCCAGCAGTTGGGACAGCTCCTACGAGCAGTACTTC. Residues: CASSWDSSYEQYF.

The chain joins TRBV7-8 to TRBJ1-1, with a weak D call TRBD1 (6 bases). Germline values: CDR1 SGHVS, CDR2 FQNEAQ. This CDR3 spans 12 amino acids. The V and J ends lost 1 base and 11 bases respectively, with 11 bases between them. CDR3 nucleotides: TGTGCCAGCAGCTTAGAAGGGGGGAGGGCTTTCTTT. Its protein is CASSLEGGRAFF.

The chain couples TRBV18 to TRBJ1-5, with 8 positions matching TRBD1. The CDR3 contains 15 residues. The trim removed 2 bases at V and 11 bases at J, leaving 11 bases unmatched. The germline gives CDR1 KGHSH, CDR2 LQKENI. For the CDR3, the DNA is TGTGCCAGCTCACCAGCAGGGGGCGCGGAGTGGGCCCAGCATTTT. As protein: CASSPAGGAEWAQHF.

CDR3 sequence reads: CASSLSGAPEAFF. The CDR3 nucleotides are TGTGCCAGCAGCCTGTCGGGGGCACCTGAAGCTTTCTTT. The genes are TRBV6-5 and TRBJ1-1, with D perhaps TRBD1 (6 bases). The CDR3 contains 13 residues. Trimming removed 6 bases from V and 6 bases from J, with 14 bases in between. The germline gives CDR1 MNHEY, CDR2 SVGAGI.

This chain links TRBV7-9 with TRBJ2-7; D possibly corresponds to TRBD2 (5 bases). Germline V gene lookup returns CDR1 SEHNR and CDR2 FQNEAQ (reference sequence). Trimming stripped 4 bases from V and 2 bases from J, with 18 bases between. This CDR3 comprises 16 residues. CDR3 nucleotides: TGTGCCAGCAGCTCCCAATCTGCTAGCCTAACCTACGAGCAGTACTTC. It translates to CASSSQSASLTYEQYF.